Listed below are T cell receptor beta chains from one sample, sequenced in a study of T cells in Graves' hyperthyroidism and ophthalmopathy. TCRdb re-called the multiplex PCR reads through MiXCR, storing one row per CDR3 protein. The repertoire holds fewer than 650,000 distinct CDR3 sequences, with around 15% as singletons. Source material: blood. The origin of the receptors is a woman aged 40 to 50 with Graves' hyperthyroidism. Both conserved end residues are part of each CDR3. The D gene is left open where the match is weak. Part of the rows lack a size; the others show once, few, many or a class for expanded clones.

d_gene | j_gene | abundance | v_gene | CDR3nt | CDR3aa
. | TRBJ1-3 | many | TRBV18 | TGTGCCAGCTCACCAGACATATACTCTGGAAACACCATATATTTT | CASSPDIYSGNTIYF
TRBD2 | TRBJ2-7 | many | TRBV20-1 | TGCAGTGCTAGACCACTAGCGGGAGGGAATTCCTACGAGCAGTACTTC | CSARPLAGGNSYEQYF
TRBD1 | TRBJ2-7 | many | TRBV11-1 | TGTGCCAGCAGATTTCGACAGGGGGTTGCCTACGAGCAGTACTTC | CASRFRQGVAYEQYF
TRBD2 | TRBJ2-7 | many | TRBV28 | TGTGCCAGCAGTTTATGGACTAGCGGGAGTATTGGAGAGCAGTACTTC | CASSLWTSGSIGEQYF
TRBD1 | TRBJ1-5 | few | TRBV3-1 | TGTGCCAGCAGCCAAGGTACAGGGGGCAATCAGCCCCAGCATTTT | CASSQGTGGNQPQHF
. | TRBJ2-1 | . | TRBV12-3/TRBV12-4 | TGTGCCAGCAGACGTCGAAGTCATGAGCAGTTCTTC | CASRRRSHEQFF
. | TRBJ1-4 | few | TRBV18 | TGTGCCAGTCGCAGGGGAGCCAATGAAAAACTGTTTTTT | CASRRGANEKLFF
. | TRBJ2-7 | many | TRBV5-1 | TGCGCCAGCAGCCGGGCAACAGGCTCCTACGAGCAGTACTTC | CASSRATGSYEQYF
TRBD1 | TRBJ2-7 | many | TRBV7-9 | TGTGCCAGCAGCTACGGGACAGGGTTGAGAGAGCAGTACTTC | CASSYGTGLREQYF
. | TRBJ1-3 | . | TRBV18 | TGTGCCAGCTCACCAGTTGACAGCCGATTACCTGGAAACACCATATATTTT | CASSPVDSRLPGNTIYF
. | TRBJ2-1 | . | TRBV6-1 | TGTGCCACCGAGACCCACGGCCCCTACAATGAGCAGTTCTTC | CATETHGPYNEQFF
. | TRBJ2-1 | . | TRBV7-2 | TGTGCCAGCAGCCAGATAGCGGAACTCTCCTACAATGAGCAGTTCTTC | CASSQIAELSYNEQFF
. | TRBJ2-5 | . | TRBV5-8 | TGTGCCAGCAGCCGCCAGACGGGCACGGAGACCCAGTACTTC | CASSRQTGTETQYF
. | TRBJ2-1 | many | TRBV2 | TGTGCCAGCACCCTAAACCCGGGATTATCCTACAATGAGCAGTTCTTC | CASTLNPGLSYNEQFF
. | TRBJ1-5 | . | TRBV20-1 | TGCAGTGCTAGAGATCAGAGACACCAGCCCCAGCATTTT | CSARDQRHQPQHF
. | TRBJ1-3 | few | TRBV28 | TGTGCCAGCAGTTTAGTGAATTCGGCATCTGGAAACACCATATATTTT | CASSLVNSASGNTIYF
. | TRBJ1-1 | many | TRBV6-1 | TGTGCCAGCAGTGAAGTAGGGTTAGCTGAAGCTTTCTTT | CASSEVGLAEAFF
. | TRBJ2-1 | . | TRBV11-2 | TGTGCCAGCAGCTTACCCCCGGGAGTAGTGAGGAATGAGCAGTTCTTC | CASSLPPGVVRNEQFF
. | TRBJ2-5 | many | TRBV11-2 | TGTGCCAGCAGCCGAGAACTCTTAGAGACCCAGTACTTC | CASSRELLETQYF
TRBD1 | TRBJ2-7 | . | TRBV5-4 | TGTGCCAGCAGCTTTGGACAGGGTGTTTCGTACGAGCAGTACTTC | CASSFGQGVSYEQYF
. | TRBJ2-3 | many | TRBV5-1 | TGCGCCAGCAGTGAGGGAGACTCCACAGATACGCAGTATTTT | CASSEGDSTDTQYF
. | TRBJ2-3 | many | TRBV11-2 | TGTGCCAGCAGCCCTGGACTACGCACAGATACGCAGTATTTT | CASSPGLRTDTQYF
TRBD2 | TRBJ2-1 | . | TRBV4-1 | TGCGCCAGCAGCTTGGTTCTAGCGGGAGATTACAATGAGCAGTTCTTC | CASSLVLAGDYNEQFF
TRBD1 | TRBJ2-5 | many | TRBV11-2 | TGTGCCAGCAGCTCCAGGGACAGGGATCAAGAGACCCAGTACTTC | CASSSRDRDQETQYF
. | TRBJ1-2 | . | TRBV11-1 | TGTGCCAGCAGCTCCGAGAGGGGCTCGGGCTACACCTTC | CASSSERGSGYTF
. | TRBJ1-6 | few | TRBV30 | TGTGCCTGGAGAAAGCCGGATGGTTTAGTTAATTCACCCCTCCACTTT | CAWRKPDGLVNSPLHF
. | TRBJ2-1 | few | TRBV6-2/TRBV6-3 | TGTGCCAGCAGTCTCACCCGGGACGCCCGAGGGGGGCAGTTCTTC | CASSLTRDARGGQFF
TRBD2 | TRBJ2-1 | many | TRBV20-1 | TGCAGTGCTAGAGATAGCGGGGGACTAGCGGGACAATCCTACAATGAGCAGTTCTTC | CSARDSGGLAGQSYNEQFF
TRBD2 | TRBJ2-7 | many | TRBV5-6 | TGTGCCAGCAGTTGGATCTCTAGCGGGAGCTACGAGCAGTACTTC | CASSWISSGSYEQYF
TRBD1 | TRBJ1-3 | many | TRBV12-3/TRBV12-4 | TGTGCCAGCAGGGGGACAGGGACTGGAAACACCATATATTTT | CASRGTGTGNTIYF
. | TRBJ1-1 | many | TRBV10-2 | TGCGCCAGCAGTACCCAGGTTACCATGAACACTGAAGCTTTCTTT | CASSTQVTMNTEAFF
. | TRBJ2-3 | . | TRBV2 | TGTGCCAGCACCGGACCGGGTCCGTCGGCGCAGTATTTT | CASTGPGPSAQYF
. | TRBJ1-3 | few | TRBV10-3 | TGTGCCATCGCGGACACAGGAAACACCATATATTTT | CAIADTGNTIYF
. | TRBJ2-7 | few | TRBV20-1 | TGCAGTGCAAGGCGGGACGCCACCTACGAGCAGTACTTC | CSARRDATYEQYF
TRBD1 | TRBJ2-2 | once | TRBV5-1 | TGTGCCAGCAGCTTCCGACAGGGGAACACCGGGGAGCTGTTTTTT | CASSFRQGNTGELFF
TRBD2 | TRBJ2-1 | many | TRBV11-2 | TGTGCCAGCAGCTTAGATATCGCGGGAGAGTTCTACAATGAGCAGTTCTTC | CASSLDIAGEFYNEQFF
TRBD2 | TRBJ2-1 | many | TRBV20-1 | TGCAGTGCGCTCCGGGCTAGCGGAGGCAATGAGCAGTTCTTC | CSALRASGGNEQFF
. | TRBJ2-2 | many | TRBV7-9 | TGTGCCAGCAGCAAAGCAGGGGCGACGAACACCGGGGAGCTGTTTTTT | CASSKAGATNTGELFF
. | TRBJ2-1 | few | TRBV4-1 | TGCGCCAGCAGCCAACCTACTGAGGGCAATGAGCAGTTCTTC | CASSQPTEGNEQFF
. | TRBJ1-3 | many | TRBV28 | TGTGCCAGCACCCCCATACCAGGGAGCTCTGGAAACACCATATATTTT | CASTPIPGSSGNTIYF
. | TRBJ2-7 | few | TRBV6-1 | TGTGCCAGCAGTGACACGGGTGTCGAGCAGTACTTC | CASSDTGVEQYF
. | TRBJ2-2 | few | TRBV24-1 | TGTGCCACCAGTGATTGGGGTTTCGGACCCTGGGACACCGGGGAGCTGTTTTTT | CATSDWGFGPWDTGELFF
. | TRBJ2-7 | many | TRBV5-5 | TGTGCCAGCAGCGACGGACAGAGGCGCATGTACGAGCAGTACTTC | CASSDGQRRMYEQYF
. | TRBJ2-5 | . | TRBV5-1 | TGCGCCAGCAGCCTCGGAGTGCAGCCCCGGGCAGAGACCCAGTACTTC | CASSLGVQPRAETQYF
TRBD2 | TRBJ2-3 | . | TRBV29-1 | TGCAGCGTAATAGGGACTAGTAGGGCAGATACGCAGTATTTT | CSVIGTSRADTQYF
. | TRBJ2-1 | many | TRBV5-1 | TGCGCCAGCAGCTTGGAGGGCGGAATCTCCTACAATGAGCAGTTCTTC | CASSLEGGISYNEQFF
. | TRBJ2-7 | few | TRBV19 | TGTGCCAGTAGTCCGATGGGGATCTCCTACGAGCAGTACTTC | CASSPMGISYEQYF
TRBD2 | TRBJ2-3 | many | TRBV12-3/TRBV12-4 | TGTGCCAGCAGTTTGGGACTAGCGGGAGGGCTAGGAGATACGCAGTATTTT | CASSLGLAGGLGDTQYF